This TCR beta chain was recorded in a study of CD8 T cells in Susac syndrome. General study findings and limits: Acknowledgment was made by the study that its TCR sequencing and HLA analysis involved a relatively small number of individuals.

CDR3 length equals 11 residues. Germline CDR1 and CDR2: GTSNPN and SVGIG (reference sequence). V was shortened by 0 bases and J by 9 bases, with 6 bases between the two germline ends. As for this clonotype: Its antigen is still unknown.

Sequencing of TCR beta drew on CD8+ and CD4+ T cells from blood. Negative isolation yielded CD8+ and CD4+ T cells; FACS enriched TEMRA cells. RNA was extracted with the RNeasy kit, and a quantity of 0.5 to 1 ug was reverse transcribed using random hexamers. By means of immunoSEQ multiplex PCR, TCR beta CDR3 spanning 54 Vbeta and 13 Jbeta underwent amplification. TCRdb reprocessed the immunoSEQ multiplex PCR reads via MiXCR and lists one record per CDR3 protein. The sample records 150,000 to 200,000 distinct CDR3 sequences, over 85% being singletons. Sequencing input: CD4+ T cells from PBMCs. The receptor was isolated from a human donor in good health. The rearrangement links TRBV30 to TRBJ1-5; no clear D. In DNA form, the CDR3 reads TGTGCCTGGAGTGTCTCAGGGCCCCAGCATTTT. It codes for CAWSVSGPQHF.